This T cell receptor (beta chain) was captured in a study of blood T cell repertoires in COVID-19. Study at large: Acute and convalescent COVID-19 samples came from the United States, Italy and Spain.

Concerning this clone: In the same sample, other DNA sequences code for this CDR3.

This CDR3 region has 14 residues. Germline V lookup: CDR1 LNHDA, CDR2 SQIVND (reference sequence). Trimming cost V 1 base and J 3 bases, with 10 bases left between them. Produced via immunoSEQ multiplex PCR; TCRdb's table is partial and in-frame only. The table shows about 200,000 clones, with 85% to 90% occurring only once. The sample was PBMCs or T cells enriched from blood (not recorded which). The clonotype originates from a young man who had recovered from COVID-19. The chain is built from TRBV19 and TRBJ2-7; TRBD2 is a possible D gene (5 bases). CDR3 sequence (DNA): TGTGCCAGTAGTATAGGGACTGGGGACTACGAGCAGTACTTC. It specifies CASSIGTGDYEQYF.